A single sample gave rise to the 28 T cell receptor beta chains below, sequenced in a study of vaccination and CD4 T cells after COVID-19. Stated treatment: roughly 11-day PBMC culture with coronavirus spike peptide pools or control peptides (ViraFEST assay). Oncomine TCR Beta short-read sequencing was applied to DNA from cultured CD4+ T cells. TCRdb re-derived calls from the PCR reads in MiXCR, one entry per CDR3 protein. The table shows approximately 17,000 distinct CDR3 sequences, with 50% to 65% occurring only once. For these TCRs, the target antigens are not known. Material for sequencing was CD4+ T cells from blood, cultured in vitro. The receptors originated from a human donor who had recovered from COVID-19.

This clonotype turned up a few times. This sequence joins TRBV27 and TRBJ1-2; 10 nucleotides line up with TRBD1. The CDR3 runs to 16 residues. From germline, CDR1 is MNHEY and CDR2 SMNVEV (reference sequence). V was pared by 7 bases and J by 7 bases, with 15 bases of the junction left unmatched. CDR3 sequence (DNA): TGTGCCAGCACCCGACAGGGGGCGAACCCCGTTGGTGGCTACACCTTC. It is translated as CASTRQGANPVGGYTF.

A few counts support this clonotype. The DNA for the CDR3 is TGTGCCAGCAGCTCCACAGGCGATAGCAATCAGCCCCAGCATTTT. This gives the protein CASSSTGDSNQPQHF. The genes are TRBV7-9 and TRBJ1-5, with D tentatively TRBD1 (5 bases). Trimming left V 4 bases short and J 0 bases short, with 10 bases between. This CDR3 region has 15 residues. Germline CDR1 reads SEHNR; CDR2 reads FQNEAQ (reference sequence).

CDR3 residues: CASSESSYTEAFF. The CDR3 bases are TGCGCCAGCAGTGAGTCATCCTACACTGAAGCTTTCTTT. The chain is built from TRBV10-1 and TRBJ1-1; D unresolved. CDR1 is WNHNN and CDR2 is SYGVQD in the germline V gene (reference sequence). The CDR3 covers 13 residues. V was trimmed by 0 bases and J by 3 bases, leaving 5 bases between them.

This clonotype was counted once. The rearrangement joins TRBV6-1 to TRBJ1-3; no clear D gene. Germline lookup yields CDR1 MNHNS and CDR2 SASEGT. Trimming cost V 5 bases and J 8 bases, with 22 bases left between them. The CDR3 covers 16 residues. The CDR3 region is CASSTYKTTPRDTIYF. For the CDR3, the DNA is TGTGCCAGCAGTACCTACAAGACCACCCCGCGAGACACCATATATTTT.

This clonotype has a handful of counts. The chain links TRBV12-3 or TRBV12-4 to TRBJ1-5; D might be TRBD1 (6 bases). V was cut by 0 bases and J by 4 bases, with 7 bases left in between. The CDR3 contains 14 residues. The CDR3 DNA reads TGTGCCAGCAGTTTAGCAGGGGGGAATCAGCCCCAGCATTTT. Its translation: CASSLAGGNQPQHF.

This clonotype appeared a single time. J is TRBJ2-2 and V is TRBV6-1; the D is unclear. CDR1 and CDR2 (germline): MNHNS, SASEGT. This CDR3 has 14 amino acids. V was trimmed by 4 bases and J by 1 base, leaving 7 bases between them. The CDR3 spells CASSVGRNTGELFF. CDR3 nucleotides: TGTGCCAGCAGTGTTGGTAGGAACACCGGGGAGCTGTTTTTT.

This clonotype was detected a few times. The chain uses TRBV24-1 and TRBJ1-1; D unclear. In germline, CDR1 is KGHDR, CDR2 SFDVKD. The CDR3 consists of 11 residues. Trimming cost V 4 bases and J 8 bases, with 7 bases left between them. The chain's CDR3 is CATSDHREAFF. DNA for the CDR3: TGTGCCACCAGTGACCACAGAGAAGCTTTCTTT.

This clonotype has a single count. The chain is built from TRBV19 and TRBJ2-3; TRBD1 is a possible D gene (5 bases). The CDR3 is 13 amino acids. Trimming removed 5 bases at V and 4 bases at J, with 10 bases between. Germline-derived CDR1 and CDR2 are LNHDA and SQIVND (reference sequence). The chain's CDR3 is CASSQGPSDTQYF. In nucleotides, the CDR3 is TGTGCCAGTAGTCAGGGCCCTTCAGATACGCAGTATTTT.

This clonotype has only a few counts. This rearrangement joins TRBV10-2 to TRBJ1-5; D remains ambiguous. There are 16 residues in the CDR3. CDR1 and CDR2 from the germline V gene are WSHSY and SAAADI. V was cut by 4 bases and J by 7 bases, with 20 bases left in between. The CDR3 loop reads CASSVATVGPEQPQHF. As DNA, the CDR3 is TGCGCCAGCAGTGTAGCTACCGTGGGCCCAGAGCAGCCCCAGCATTTT.

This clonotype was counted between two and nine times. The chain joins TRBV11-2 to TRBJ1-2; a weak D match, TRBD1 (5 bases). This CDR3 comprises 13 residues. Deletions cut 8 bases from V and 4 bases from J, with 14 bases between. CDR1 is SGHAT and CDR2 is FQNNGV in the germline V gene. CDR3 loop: CASSPEQGYGYTF. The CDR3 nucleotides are TGTGCCAGCTCCCCGGAGCAGGGCTATGGCTACACCTTC. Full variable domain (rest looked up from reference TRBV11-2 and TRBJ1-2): EAGVAQSPRYKIIEKRQSVAFWCNPISGHATLYWYQQILGQGPKLLIQFQNNGVVDDSQLPKDRFSAERLKGVDSTLKIQPAKLEDSAVYLCASSPEQGYGYTFGSGTRLTVV.

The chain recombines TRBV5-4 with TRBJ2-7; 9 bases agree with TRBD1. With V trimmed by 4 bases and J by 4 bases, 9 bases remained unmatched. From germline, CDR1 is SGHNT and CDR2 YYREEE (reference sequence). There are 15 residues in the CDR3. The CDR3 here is CASSTRTGETYEQYF. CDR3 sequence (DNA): TGTGCCAGCAGCACCCGGACAGGGGAAACGTACGAGCAGTACTTC.

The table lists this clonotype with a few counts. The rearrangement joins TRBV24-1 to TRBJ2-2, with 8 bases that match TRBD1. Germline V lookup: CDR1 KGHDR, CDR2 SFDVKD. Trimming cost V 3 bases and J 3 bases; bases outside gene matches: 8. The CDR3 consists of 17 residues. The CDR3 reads CATSDPTGELYTGELFF. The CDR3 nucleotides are TGTGCCACCAGTGATCCGACAGGGGAGTTGTACACCGGGGAGCTGTTTTTT.

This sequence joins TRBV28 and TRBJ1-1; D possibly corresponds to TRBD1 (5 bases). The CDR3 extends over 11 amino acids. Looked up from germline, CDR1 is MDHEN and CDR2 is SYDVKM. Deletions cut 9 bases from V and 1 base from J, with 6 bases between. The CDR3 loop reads CARGTNTEAFF. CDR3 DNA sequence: TGTGCCAGGGGGACGAACACTGAAGCTTTCTTT.

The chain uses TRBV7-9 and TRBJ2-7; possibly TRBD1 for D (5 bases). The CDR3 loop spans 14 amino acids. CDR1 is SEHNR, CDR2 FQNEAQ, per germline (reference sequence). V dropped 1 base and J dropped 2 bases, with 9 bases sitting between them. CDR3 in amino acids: CASSLGRDAYEQYF. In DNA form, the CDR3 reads TGTGCCAGCAGCTTAGGCAGGGATGCCTACGAGCAGTACTTC. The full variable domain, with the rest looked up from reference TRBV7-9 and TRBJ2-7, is DTGVSQNPRHKITKRGQNVTFRCDPISEHNRLYWYRQTLGQGPEFLTYFQNEAQLEKSRLLSDRFSAERPKGSFSTLEIQRTEQGDSAMYLCASSLGRDAYEQYFGPGTRLTVT.

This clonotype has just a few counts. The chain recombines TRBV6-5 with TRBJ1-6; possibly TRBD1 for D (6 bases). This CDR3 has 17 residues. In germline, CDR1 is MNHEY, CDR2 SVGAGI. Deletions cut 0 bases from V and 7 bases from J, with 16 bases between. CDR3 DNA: TGTGCCAGCAGTTACTCGGTCCCGCTGGACAGCAATTCACCCCTCCACTTT. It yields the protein CASSYSVPLDSNSPLHF.

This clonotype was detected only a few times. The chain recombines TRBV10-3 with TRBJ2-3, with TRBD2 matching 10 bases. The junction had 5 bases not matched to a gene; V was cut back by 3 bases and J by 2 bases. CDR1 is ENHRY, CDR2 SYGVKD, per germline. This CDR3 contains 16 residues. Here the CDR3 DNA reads TGTGCCATCAGTGACCCTCTAGCGGGAGACACAGATACGCAGTATTTT. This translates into CAISDPLAGDTDTQYF.

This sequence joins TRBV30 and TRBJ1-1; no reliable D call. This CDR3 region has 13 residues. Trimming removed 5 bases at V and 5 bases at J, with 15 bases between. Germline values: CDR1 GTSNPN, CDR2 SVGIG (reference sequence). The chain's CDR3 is CAWQAQRETEAFF. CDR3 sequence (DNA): TGTGCCTGGCAGGCACAGAGGGAGACTGAAGCTTTCTTT.

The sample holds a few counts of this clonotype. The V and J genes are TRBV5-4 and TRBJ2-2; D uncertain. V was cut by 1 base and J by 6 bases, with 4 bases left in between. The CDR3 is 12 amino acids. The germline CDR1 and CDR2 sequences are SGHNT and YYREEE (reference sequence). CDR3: CASSLTPGELFF. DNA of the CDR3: TGTGCCAGCAGCTTGACACCCGGGGAGCTGTTTTTT.

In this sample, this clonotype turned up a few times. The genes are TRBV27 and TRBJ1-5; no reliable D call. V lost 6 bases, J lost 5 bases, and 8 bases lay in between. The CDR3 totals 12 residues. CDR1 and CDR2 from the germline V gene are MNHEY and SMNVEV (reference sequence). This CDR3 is CASSFIDQPQHF. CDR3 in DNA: TGTGCCAGCAGCTTTATTGATCAGCCCCAGCATTTT.

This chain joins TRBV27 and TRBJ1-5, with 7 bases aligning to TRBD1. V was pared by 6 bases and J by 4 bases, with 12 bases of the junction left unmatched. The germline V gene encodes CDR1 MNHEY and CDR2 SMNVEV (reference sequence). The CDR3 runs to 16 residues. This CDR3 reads CASSPTGRGSNQPQHF. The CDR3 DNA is TGTGCCAGCAGCCCGACAGGGAGAGGTTCGAATCAGCCCCAGCATTTT.

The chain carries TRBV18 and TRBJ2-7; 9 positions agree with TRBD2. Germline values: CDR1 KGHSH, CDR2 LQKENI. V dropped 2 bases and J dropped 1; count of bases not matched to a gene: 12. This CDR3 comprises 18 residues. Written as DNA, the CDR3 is TGTGCCAGCTCACCATTTATGGTTGGCGGGAGGGATTCCTACGAGCAGTACTTC. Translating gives CASSPFMVGGRDSYEQYF.

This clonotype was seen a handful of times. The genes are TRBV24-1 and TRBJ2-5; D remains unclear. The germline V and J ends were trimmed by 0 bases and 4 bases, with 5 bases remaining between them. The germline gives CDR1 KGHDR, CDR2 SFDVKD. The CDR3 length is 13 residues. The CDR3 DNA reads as TGTGCCACCAGTGATTTGCATCGAGAGACCCAGTACTTC. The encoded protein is CATSDLHRETQYF.

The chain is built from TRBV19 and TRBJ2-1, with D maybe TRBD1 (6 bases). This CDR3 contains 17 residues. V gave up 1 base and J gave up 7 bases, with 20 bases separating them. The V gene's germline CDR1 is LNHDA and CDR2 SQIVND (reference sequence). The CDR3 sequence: CASSIGGGGLARNEQFF. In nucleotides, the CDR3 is TGTGCCAGTAGTATAGGTGGGGGCGGGCTAGCAAGAAATGAGCAGTTCTTC.

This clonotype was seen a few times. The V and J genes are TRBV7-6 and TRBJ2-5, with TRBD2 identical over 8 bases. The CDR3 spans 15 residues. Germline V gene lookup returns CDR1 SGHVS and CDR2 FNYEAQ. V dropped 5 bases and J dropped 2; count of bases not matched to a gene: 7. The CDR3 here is CASSLGTSGQETQYF. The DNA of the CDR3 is TGTGCCAGCAGCCTTGGGACTAGTGGGCAAGAGACCCAGTACTTC. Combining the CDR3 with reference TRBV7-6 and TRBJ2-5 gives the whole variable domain GAGVSQSPRYKVTKRGQDVALRCDPISGHVSLYWYRQALGQGPEFLTYFNYEAQQDKSGLPNDRFSAERPEGSISTLTIQRTEQRDSAMYRCASSLGTSGQETQYFGPGTRLLVL.

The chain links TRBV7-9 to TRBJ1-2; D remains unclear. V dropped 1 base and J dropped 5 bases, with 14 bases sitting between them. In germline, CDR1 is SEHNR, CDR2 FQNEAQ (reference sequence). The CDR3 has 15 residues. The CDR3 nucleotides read TGTGCCAGCAGCTTAGAACGCCGCGAGGGATATGGCTACACCTTC. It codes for CASSLERREGYGYTF.

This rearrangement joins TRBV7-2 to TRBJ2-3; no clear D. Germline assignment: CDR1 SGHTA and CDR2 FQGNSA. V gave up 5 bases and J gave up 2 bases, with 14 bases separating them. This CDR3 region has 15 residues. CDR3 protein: CASSPGPSDTDTQYF. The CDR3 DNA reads TGTGCCAGCAGCCCCGGCCCCTCGGACACAGATACGCAGTATTTT.

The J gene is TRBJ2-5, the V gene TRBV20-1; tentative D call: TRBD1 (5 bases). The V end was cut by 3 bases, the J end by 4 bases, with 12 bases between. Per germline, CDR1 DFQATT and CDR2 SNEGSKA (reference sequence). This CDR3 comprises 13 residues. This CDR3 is CSARPRVVETQYF. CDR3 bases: TGCAGTGCTAGGCCCAGGGTAGTAGAGACCCAGTACTTC.

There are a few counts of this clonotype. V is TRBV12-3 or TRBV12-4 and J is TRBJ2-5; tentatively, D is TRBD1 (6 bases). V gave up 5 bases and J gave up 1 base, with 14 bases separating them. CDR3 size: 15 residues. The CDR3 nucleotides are TGTGCCAGCAGTGAGATCAGGGGTGGCCAAGAGACCCAGTACTTC. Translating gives CASSEIRGGQETQYF.